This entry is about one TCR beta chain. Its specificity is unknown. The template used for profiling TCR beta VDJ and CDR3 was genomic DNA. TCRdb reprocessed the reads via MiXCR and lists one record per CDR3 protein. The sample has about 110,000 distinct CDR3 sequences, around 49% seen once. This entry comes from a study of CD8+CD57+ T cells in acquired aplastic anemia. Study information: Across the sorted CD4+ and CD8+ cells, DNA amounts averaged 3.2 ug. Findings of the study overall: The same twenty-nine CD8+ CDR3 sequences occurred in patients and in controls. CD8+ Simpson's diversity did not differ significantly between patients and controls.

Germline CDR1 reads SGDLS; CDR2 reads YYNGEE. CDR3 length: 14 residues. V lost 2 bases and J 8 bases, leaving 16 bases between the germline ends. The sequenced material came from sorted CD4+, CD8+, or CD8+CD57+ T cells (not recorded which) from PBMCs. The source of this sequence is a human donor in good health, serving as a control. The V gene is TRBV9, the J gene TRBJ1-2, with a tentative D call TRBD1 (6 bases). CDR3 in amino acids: CASSVMSQGIGYTF. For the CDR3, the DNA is TGTGCCAGCAGCGTCATGTCCCAGGGGATCGGCTACACCTTC.